This T cell receptor (beta chain) was identified in a study of siplizumab effects on memory and regulatory T cells. Details on this clone: Its antigen is currently unknown.

Findings of the study overall: Memory T cells appeared less diverse than naive cells, which seemed to contribute substantially to alloresponse. Phenotypic classification as naive or memory proved unattainable for roughly 75-97% of proliferating CD4+ or CD8+ clones.

TCRdb's table, derived via immunoSEQ multiplex PCR, lists solely in-frame clones and lacks some. The sample records some 97,000 clones, about 90% being singletons. V was pared by 3 bases and J by 2 bases, with 15 bases between. The germline V gene has CDR1 SGHDT and CDR2 YYEEEE. This CDR3 spans 15 amino acids. The sequencing sample was made of CD4+ T cells sorted from blood. This clonotype was obtained from a human donor in good health. Some clones in this sample may be carry-over from other donors' samples. V and J are TRBV5-6 and TRBJ2-7, with no clear D. The chain's CDR3 is CASSSRSLTTYEQYF. For the CDR3, the DNA is TGTGCCAGCAGCTCTAGATCCCTTACTACCTACGAGCAGTACTTC.